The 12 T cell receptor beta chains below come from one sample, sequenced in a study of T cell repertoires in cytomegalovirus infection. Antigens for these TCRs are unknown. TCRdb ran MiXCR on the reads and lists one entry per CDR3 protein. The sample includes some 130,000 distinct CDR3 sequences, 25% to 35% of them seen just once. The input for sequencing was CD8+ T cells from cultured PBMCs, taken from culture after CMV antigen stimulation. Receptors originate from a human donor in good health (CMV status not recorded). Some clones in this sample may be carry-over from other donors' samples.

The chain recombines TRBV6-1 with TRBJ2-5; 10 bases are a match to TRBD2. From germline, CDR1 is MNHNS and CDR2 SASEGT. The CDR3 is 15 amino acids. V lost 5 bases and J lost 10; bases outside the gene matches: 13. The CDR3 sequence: CASSSLAGAQSDQYF. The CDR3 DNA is TGTGCCAGCAGTTCCCTAGCGGGGGCGCAGAGCGACCAGTACTTC.

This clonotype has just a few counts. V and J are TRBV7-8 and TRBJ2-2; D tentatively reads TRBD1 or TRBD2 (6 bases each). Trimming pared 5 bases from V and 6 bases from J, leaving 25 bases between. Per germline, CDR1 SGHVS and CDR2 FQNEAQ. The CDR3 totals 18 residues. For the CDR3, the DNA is TGTGCCAGCAGCCCGTATTCCGGGGGCGGGACGTTTTCCGGGGAGCTGTTTTTT. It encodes CASSPYSGGGTFSGELFF.

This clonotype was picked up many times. CDR3 sequence (DNA): TGTGCCAGCAGCTTAGGTTTATCGGGGGCAGGGGTTGTATATGGCTACACCTTC. As protein: CASSLGLSGAGVVYGYTF. The V call is TRBV7-8, the J call TRBJ1-2; D perhaps matches TRBD1 (6 bases). V was trimmed by 1 base and J by 5 bases, leaving 23 bases between them. This CDR3 contains 18 residues. Germline loops: CDR1 SGHVS, CDR2 FQNEAQ.

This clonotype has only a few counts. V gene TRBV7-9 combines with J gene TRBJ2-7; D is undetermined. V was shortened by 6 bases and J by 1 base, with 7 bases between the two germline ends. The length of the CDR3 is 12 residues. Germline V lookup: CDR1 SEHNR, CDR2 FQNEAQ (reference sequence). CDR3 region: CASRATSYEQYF. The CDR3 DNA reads TGTGCCAGCAGAGCCACATCCTACGAGCAGTACTTC.

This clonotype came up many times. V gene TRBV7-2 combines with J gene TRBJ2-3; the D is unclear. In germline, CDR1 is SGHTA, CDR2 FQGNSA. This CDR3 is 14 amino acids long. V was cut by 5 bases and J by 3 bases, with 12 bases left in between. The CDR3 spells CASSRGGPTDTQYF. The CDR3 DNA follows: TGTGCCAGCAGCCGCGGTGGGCCAACAGATACGCAGTATTTT.

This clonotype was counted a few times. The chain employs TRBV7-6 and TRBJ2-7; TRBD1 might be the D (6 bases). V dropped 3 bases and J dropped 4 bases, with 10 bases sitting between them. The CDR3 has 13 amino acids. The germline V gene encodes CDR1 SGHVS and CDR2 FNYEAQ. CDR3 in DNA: TGTGCCAGCAGCTTGTCGCAGGGGTACGAGCAGTACTTC. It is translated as CASSLSQGYEQYF.

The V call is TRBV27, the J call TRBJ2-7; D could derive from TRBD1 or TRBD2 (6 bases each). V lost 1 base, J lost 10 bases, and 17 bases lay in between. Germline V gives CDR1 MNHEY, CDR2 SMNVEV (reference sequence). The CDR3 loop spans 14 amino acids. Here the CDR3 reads CASSLYSGAQEQYF. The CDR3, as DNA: TGTGCCAGCAGTTTATATTCGGGGGCGCAGGAACAGTACTTC.

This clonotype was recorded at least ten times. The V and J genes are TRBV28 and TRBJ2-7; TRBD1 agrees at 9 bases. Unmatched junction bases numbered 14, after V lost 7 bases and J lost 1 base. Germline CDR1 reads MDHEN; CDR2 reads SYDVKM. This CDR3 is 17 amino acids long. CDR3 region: CASIGMGQGQRSYEQYF. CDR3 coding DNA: TGTGCCAGCATCGGAATGGGACAGGGCCAGAGATCCTACGAGCAGTACTTC.

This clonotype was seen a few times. The CDR3 here is CASAPSQASYNEQFF. As DNA, the CDR3 is TGTGCCAGTGCCCCCAGCCAAGCGTCCTACAATGAGCAGTTCTTC. The chain has TRBV19 and TRBJ2-1; D is uncertain. V lost 8 bases and J 1 base, leaving 15 bases between the germline ends. The CDR3 length is 15 residues. Germline V lookup: CDR1 LNHDA, CDR2 SQIVND (reference sequence).

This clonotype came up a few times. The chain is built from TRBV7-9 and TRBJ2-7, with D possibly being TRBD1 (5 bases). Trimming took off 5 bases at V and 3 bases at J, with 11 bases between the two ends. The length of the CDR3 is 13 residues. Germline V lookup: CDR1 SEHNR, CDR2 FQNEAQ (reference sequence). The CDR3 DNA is TGTGCCAGCAGCCCCTCAGGGAACTACGAGCAGTACTTC. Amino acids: CASSPSGNYEQYF.

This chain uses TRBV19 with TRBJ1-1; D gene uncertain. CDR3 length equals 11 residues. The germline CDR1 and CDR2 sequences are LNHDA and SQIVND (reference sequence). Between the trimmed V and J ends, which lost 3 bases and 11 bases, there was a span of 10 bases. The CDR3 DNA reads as TGTGCCAGTAGTATCGGAAGCAGGGCTTTCTTT. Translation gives CASSIGSRAFF. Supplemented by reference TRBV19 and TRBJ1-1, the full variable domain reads DGGITQSPKYLFRKEGQNVTLSCEQNLNHDAMYWYRQDPGQGLRLIYYSQIVNDFQKGDIAEGYSVSREKKESFPLTVTSAQKNPTAFYLCASSIGSRAFFGQGTRLTVV.

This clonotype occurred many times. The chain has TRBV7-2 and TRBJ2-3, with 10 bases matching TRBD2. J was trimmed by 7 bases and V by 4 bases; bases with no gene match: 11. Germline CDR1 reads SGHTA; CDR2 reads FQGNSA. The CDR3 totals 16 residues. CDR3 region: CASSSQPGLAMNTQYF. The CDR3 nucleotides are TGTGCCAGCAGCTCTCAACCGGGACTAGCGATGAATACGCAGTATTTT.